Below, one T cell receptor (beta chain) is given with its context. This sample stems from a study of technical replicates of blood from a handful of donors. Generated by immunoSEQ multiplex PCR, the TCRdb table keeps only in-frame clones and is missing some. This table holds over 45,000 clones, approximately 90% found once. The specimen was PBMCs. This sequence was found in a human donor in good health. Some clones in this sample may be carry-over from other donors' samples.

In nucleotides, the CDR3 is TGTGCCAGCAGTGAGGGCTCTAGCGAGGTGACCGGGGAGCTGTTTTTT. Protein product: CASSEGSSEVTGELFF. The chain has TRBV6-4 and TRBJ2-2; TRBD2 might be the D (6 bases). Trimming removed 3 bases at V and 5 bases at J, with 16 bases between. Germline CDR1 is MRHNA and CDR2 is SNTAGT. CDR3 size: 16 residues.